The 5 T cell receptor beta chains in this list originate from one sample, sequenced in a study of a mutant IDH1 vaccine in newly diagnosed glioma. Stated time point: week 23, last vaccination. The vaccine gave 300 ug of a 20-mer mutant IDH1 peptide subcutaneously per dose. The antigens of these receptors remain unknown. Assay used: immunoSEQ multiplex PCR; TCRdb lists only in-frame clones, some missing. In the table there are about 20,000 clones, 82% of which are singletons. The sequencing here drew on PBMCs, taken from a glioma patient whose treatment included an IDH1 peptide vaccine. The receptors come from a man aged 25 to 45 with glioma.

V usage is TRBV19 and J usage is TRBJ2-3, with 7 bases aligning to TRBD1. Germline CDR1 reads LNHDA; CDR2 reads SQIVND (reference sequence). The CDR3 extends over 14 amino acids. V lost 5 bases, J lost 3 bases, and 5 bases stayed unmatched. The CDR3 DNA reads TGTGCCAGTAGTGCCCGGACAGGTACAGATACGCAGTATTTT. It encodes CASSARTGTDTQYF.

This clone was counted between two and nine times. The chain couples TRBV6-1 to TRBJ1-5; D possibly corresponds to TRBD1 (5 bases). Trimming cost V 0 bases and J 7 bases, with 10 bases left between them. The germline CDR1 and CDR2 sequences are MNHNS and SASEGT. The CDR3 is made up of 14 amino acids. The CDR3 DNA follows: TGTGCCAGCAGTGAAGCCTGGCAGGGACAGCCCCAGCATTTT. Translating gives CASSEAWQGQPQHF.

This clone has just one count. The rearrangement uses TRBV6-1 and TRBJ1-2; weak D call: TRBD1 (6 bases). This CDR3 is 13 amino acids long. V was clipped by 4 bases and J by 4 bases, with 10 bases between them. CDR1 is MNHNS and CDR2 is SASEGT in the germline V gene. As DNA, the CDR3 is TGTGCCAGCAGTGGGACAGACCTCTATGGCTACACCTTC. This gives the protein CASSGTDLYGYTF.

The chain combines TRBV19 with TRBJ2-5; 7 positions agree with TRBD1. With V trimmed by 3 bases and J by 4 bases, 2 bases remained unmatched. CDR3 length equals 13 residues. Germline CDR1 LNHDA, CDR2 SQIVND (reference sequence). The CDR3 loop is CASSMTGLETQYF. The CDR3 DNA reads TGTGCCAGTAGTATGACAGGGTTAGAGACCCAGTACTTC. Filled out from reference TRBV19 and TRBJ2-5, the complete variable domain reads DGGITQSPKYLFRKEGQNVTLSCEQNLNHDAMYWYRQDPGQGLRLIYYSQIVNDFQKGDIAEGYSVSREKKESFPLTVTSAQKNPTAFYLCASSMTGLETQYFGPGTRLLVL.

The chain's CDR3 is CASSLGARGKGNQPQHF. The CDR3 DNA reads as TGTGCCAGCAGCTTAGGTGCCAGGGGGAAAGGCAATCAGCCCCAGCATTTT. The chain has TRBV7-9 and TRBJ1-5, with 7 bases that match TRBD1. In germline, CDR1 is SEHNR, CDR2 FQNEAQ (reference sequence). J gave up 2 bases and V 1 base, and 8 bases lay outside the gene matches. This CDR3 is built from 17 residues.